This entry lists 2 T cell receptor beta chains sequenced from one sample in a study of control samples from healthy donors and cancer patients (TCRdb year 2020). Library preparation used the immunoSEQ multiplex PCR assay. Entries here come from immuneACCESS through TCRdb and include only in-frame sequences with V and J called. Some clones fail to appear in such tables; in the studies checked, an unresolved V gene covers under half of the shortfall, and the cause of the remainder is unknown. The sample table contains about 51,000 clones; only one count was recorded for roughly 87% of them. The top ten constitute 1.6% of the sample. Material: PBMCs. Source of these receptors: a man aged 40-55 years with colorectal cancer.

J is TRBJ2-2 and V is TRBV19; TRBD2 might be the D (5 bases). V gave up 6 bases and J gave up 6 bases, with 23 bases separating them. The CDR3 runs 17 residues. CDR1 and CDR2 (germline): LNHDA, SQIVND (reference sequence). CDR3 region: CASSIPSVGRGAGELFF. The CDR3 DNA is TGTGCCAGTAGCATCCCTTCGGTGGGGAGAGGAGCCGGGGAGCTGTTTTTT.

The chain uses TRBV27 and TRBJ1-2; tentatively, D is TRBD1 (5 bases). The CDR3 length is 16 residues. V shed 6 bases and J shed 4 bases, with 21 bases lying between them. The germline gives CDR1 MNHEY, CDR2 SMNVEV (reference sequence). This chain's CDR3 is CASSPLLGQAVYGYTF. The CDR3 DNA reads TGTGCCAGCAGCCCACTGCTGGGGCAGGCCGTCTATGGCTACACCTTC.